This T cell receptor (beta chain) was recovered during a study of response to subunit inactivated influenza vaccine. This CDR3 comprises 15 residues. Germline CDR1 and CDR2: SGHTA and FQGNSA. Deletions cut 0 bases from V and 5 bases from J, with 12 bases between. Using its own MiXCR run on the RT-PCR reads, TCRdb lists one record per CDR3 protein. The sample holds 500,000 to 600,000 distinct CDR3 sequences, about 10% seen once. These data also featured in a second study, about T cells expressing NK-cell markers. That study reports: Template switching by 5'RACE with UMIs generated the TCR beta cDNA. Roughly 6 donors showed dominant NKG2C+ clonotypes comprising about 1.0-7.5% of their CD8+ T cells.

This specimen was PBMCs from blood, taken on the day of vaccination. The chain employs TRBV7-2 and TRBJ2-3; no clear D. The sequence came from a man aged 45-65 years who received an inactivated influenza vaccine. The CDR3 region has the DNA TGTGCCAGCAGCTTAGCGCCCCGGAAGGGAGATACGCAGTATTTT. Amino acid sequence: CASSLAPRKGDTQYF. The complete variable domain, with remaining parts taken from reference TRBV7-2 and TRBJ2-3, reads GAGVSQSPSNKVTEKGKDVELRCDPISGHTALYWYRQSLGQGLEFLIYFQGNSAPDKSGLPSDRFSAERTGGSVSTLTIQRTQQEDSAVYLCASSLAPRKGDTQYFGPGTRLTVL.